This is a list of T cell receptor beta chains from one sample in a study of blood T cell repertoires in COVID-19. The protocol was immunoSEQ multiplex PCR, while the TCRdb copy is restricted to in-frame clones and leaves out a portion. Among approximately 260,000 clones listed, around four fifths were seen once. The sample consisted of peripheral blood. All receptors come from a man in his sixties who had recovered from COVID-19. Both conserved end residues are part of each CDR3. D genes are given only for firm matches. A clone size is listed for some rows: how often the clone was seen (once, few, many), or a class if it is expanded.

d_call: -
clone_size: -
v_call: TRBV29-1
j_call: TRBJ2-3
cdr3_aa: CSARAQGTTDTQYF
cdr3_nt: TGCAGCGCCAGGGCGCAGGGGACCACAGATACGCAGTATTTT

d_call: -
clone_size: -
v_call: TRBV5-6
j_call: TRBJ1-1
cdr3_aa: CASSLAGADTEAFF
cdr3_nt: TGTGCCAGCAGCTTGGCAGGGGCGGATACTGAAGCTTTCTTT

d_call: -
clone_size: -
v_call: TRBV7-3
j_call: TRBJ2-6
cdr3_aa: CASSLGGIDPSGANVLTF
cdr3_nt: TGTGCCAGCAGCTTAGGGGGGATCGACCCCTCTGGGGCCAACGTCCTGACTTTC

d_call: -
clone_size: -
v_call: TRBV28
j_call: TRBJ2-7
cdr3_aa: CASTSTDYEQYF
cdr3_nt: TGTGCCAGCACCTCGACAGACTACGAGCAGTACTTC

d_call: TRBD1
clone_size: many
v_call: TRBV7-8
j_call: TRBJ2-7
cdr3_aa: CASSLEVRGQREQYF
cdr3_nt: TGTGCCAGCAGCTTAGAGGTTAGGGGGCAGAGGGAGCAGTACTTC

d_call: TRBD2
clone_size: -
v_call: TRBV6-5
j_call: TRBJ2-7
cdr3_aa: CASAHGLAGSEQYF
cdr3_nt: TGTGCCAGCGCCCACGGACTAGCGGGAAGCGAGCAGTACTTC

d_call: -
clone_size: -
v_call: TRBV6-5
j_call: TRBJ1-2
cdr3_aa: CASSPGGGGLRGYTF
cdr3_nt: TGTGCCAGCAGTCCCGGAGGGGGAGGGTTACGCGGCTACACCTTC

d_call: TRBD1
clone_size: -
v_call: TRBV27
j_call: TRBJ1-1
cdr3_aa: CASRRTGQTEAFF
cdr3_nt: TGTGCCAGCAGGAGGACAGGGCAAACTGAAGCTTTCTTT

d_call: TRBD1
clone_size: -
v_call: TRBV6-1
j_call: TRBJ2-7
cdr3_aa: CASSEDTLDRGNKYF
cdr3_nt: TGTGCCAGCAGTGAAGACACACTTGACAGGGGCAATAAGTACTTC

d_call: TRBD1
clone_size: few
v_call: TRBV29-1
j_call: TRBJ2-7
cdr3_aa: CSVAGQGAIGQYF
cdr3_nt: TGCAGCGTTGCGGGACAGGGGGCTATAGGGCAGTACTTC

d_call: TRBD1
clone_size: once
v_call: TRBV5-1
j_call: TRBJ2-7
cdr3_aa: CASRPHPGQDYEQYF
cdr3_nt: TGCGCCAGCAGACCCCACCCGGGACAGGACTACGAGCAGTACTTC

d_call: TRBD2
clone_size: -
v_call: TRBV15
j_call: TRBJ2-2
cdr3_aa: CATSRELAGGGTGELFF
cdr3_nt: TGTGCCACCAGCAGAGAACTAGCGGGAGGAGGCACCGGGGAGCTGTTTTTT

d_call: TRBD2
clone_size: -
v_call: TRBV18
j_call: TRBJ2-3
cdr3_aa: CASSPIAGGQSDTQYF
cdr3_nt: TGTGCCAGCTCACCAATAGCGGGGGGACAATCCGATACGCAGTATTTT

d_call: -
clone_size: -
v_call: TRBV6-5
j_call: TRBJ1-5
cdr3_aa: CASRQDRQPQHF
cdr3_nt: TGTGCCAGCCGACAGGATAGGCAGCCCCAGCATTTT

d_call: -
clone_size: -
v_call: TRBV30
j_call: TRBJ1-1
cdr3_aa: CAWSKTGTTEAFF
cdr3_nt: TGTGCCTGGAGTAAAACAGGGACCACTGAAGCTTTCTTT

d_call: -
clone_size: few
v_call: TRBV9
j_call: TRBJ1-3
cdr3_aa: CASSVAPGQVGNTIYF
cdr3_nt: TGTGCCAGCAGCGTAGCGCCAGGGCAGGTTGGAAACACCATATATTTT

d_call: -
clone_size: -
v_call: TRBV19
j_call: TRBJ2-7
cdr3_aa: CASSITSLPYEQYF
cdr3_nt: TGTGCCAGTAGTATAACTTCTTTGCCCTACGAGCAGTACTTC

d_call: TRBD1
clone_size: few
v_call: TRBV19
j_call: TRBJ1-5
cdr3_aa: CASTPDRVQPQHF
cdr3_nt: TGTGCCAGTACCCCGGACAGGGTCCAGCCCCAGCATTTT

d_call: -
clone_size: -
v_call: TRBV9
j_call: TRBJ2-2
cdr3_aa: CASSVLGGTGELFF
cdr3_nt: TGTGCCAGCAGCGTGCTGGGCGGGACCGGGGAGCTGTTTTTT

d_call: -
clone_size: -
v_call: TRBV7-8
j_call: TRBJ2-2
cdr3_aa: CASSPSGQPTGELFF
cdr3_nt: TGTGCCAGCAGCCCGAGCGGACAGCCCACCGGGGAGCTGTTTTTT

d_call: TRBD2
clone_size: -
v_call: TRBV3-1/TRBV3-2
j_call: TRBJ2-7
cdr3_aa: CASSDSPGLAYTYEQYF
cdr3_nt: TGTGCCAGTAGCGACTCTCCGGGACTAGCATATACCTACGAGCAGTACTTC

d_call: -
clone_size: -
v_call: TRBV7-2
j_call: TRBJ2-1
cdr3_aa: CASSGPFANNEQFF
cdr3_nt: TGTGCCAGCAGCGGGCCGTTTGCCAACAATGAGCAGTTCTTC

d_call: -
clone_size: -
v_call: TRBV7-2
j_call: TRBJ1-6
cdr3_aa: CASSLLAVRNSPLHF
cdr3_nt: TGTGCCAGCAGCTTATTGGCTGTGCGGAATTCACCCCTCCACTTT

d_call: TRBD2
clone_size: -
v_call: TRBV18
j_call: TRBJ2-5
cdr3_aa: CASSPDSGTTETQYF
cdr3_nt: TGTGCCAGCTCACCAGATTCCGGGACTACAGAGACCCAGTACTTC

d_call: TRBD2
clone_size: -
v_call: TRBV4-2
j_call: TRBJ2-1
cdr3_aa: CASSQAYRSSGNIEQFF
cdr3_nt: TGTGCCAGCAGCCAAGCCTATAGGTCTAGCGGGAATATTGAGCAGTTCTTC

d_call: TRBD2
clone_size: -
v_call: TRBV5-1
j_call: TRBJ2-1
cdr3_aa: CASSPSGGGHNEQFF
cdr3_nt: TGCGCCAGCAGCCCTAGCGGGGGGGGACACAATGAGCAGTTCTTC

d_call: TRBD1
clone_size: -
v_call: TRBV6-5
j_call: TRBJ2-2
cdr3_aa: CASTWTGDTGELFF
cdr3_nt: TGTGCCAGCACCTGGACAGGGGACACCGGGGAGCTGTTTTTT

d_call: TRBD1
clone_size: -
v_call: TRBV7-7
j_call: TRBJ1-4
cdr3_aa: CASSLGTGDNEKLFF
cdr3_nt: TGTGCCAGCAGCCTTGGTACAGGGGATAATGAAAAACTGTTTTTT

d_call: -
clone_size: -
v_call: TRBV5-6
j_call: TRBJ1-5
cdr3_aa: CASSLGQGGQQPQHF
cdr3_nt: TGTGCCAGCAGCTTGGGGCAGGGAGGGCAACAGCCCCAGCATTTT

d_call: -
clone_size: -
v_call: TRBV5-1
j_call: TRBJ1-2
cdr3_aa: CASSLGDSRYGYTF
cdr3_nt: TGCGCCAGCAGCTTGGGCGACAGTCGCTATGGCTACACCTTC

d_call: TRBD1
clone_size: -
v_call: TRBV30
j_call: TRBJ1-3
cdr3_aa: CAWSSTGGSGNTIYF
cdr3_nt: TGTGCCTGGAGCTCGACAGGGGGCTCTGGAAACACCATATATTTT

d_call: TRBD2
clone_size: -
v_call: TRBV4-2
j_call: TRBJ2-7
cdr3_aa: CASSYTGLDEQYF
cdr3_nt: TGTGCCAGCAGCTATACGGGACTAGATGAGCAGTACTTC

d_call: -
clone_size: -
v_call: TRBV29-1
j_call: TRBJ2-5
cdr3_aa: CSVEDQVETQYF
cdr3_nt: TGCAGCGTTGAAGACCAGGTTGAGACCCAGTACTTC

d_call: TRBD1
clone_size: -
v_call: TRBV5-1
j_call: TRBJ1-4
cdr3_aa: CASSTSGTGNEKLFF
cdr3_nt: TGCGCCAGCAGTACATCCGGGACAGGGAATGAAAAACTGTTTTTT

d_call: -
clone_size: few
v_call: TRBV7-2
j_call: TRBJ2-7
cdr3_aa: CASSLGGGNEQYF
cdr3_nt: TGTGCCAGCAGCTTGGGGGGGGGCAACGAGCAGTACTTC

d_call: -
clone_size: -
v_call: TRBV28
j_call: TRBJ2-7
cdr3_aa: CASQTRRREGLVQYF
cdr3_nt: TGTGCCAGCCAGACACGTCGGAGGGAAGGGCTTGTGCAGTACTTC

d_call: TRBD1
clone_size: few
v_call: TRBV19
j_call: TRBJ2-7
cdr3_aa: CASSSPGQLVDEQYF
cdr3_nt: TGTGCCAGTAGTTCTCCGGGACAGCTGGTGGACGAGCAGTACTTC

d_call: -
clone_size: -
v_call: TRBV5-1
j_call: TRBJ2-7
cdr3_aa: CASSLEGGRGSYEQYF
cdr3_nt: TGCGCCAGCAGCTTGGAGGGAGGTCGTGGCTCCTACGAGCAGTACTTC

d_call: TRBD2
clone_size: -
v_call: TRBV7-9
j_call: TRBJ2-5
cdr3_aa: CASSPGGGQETQYF
cdr3_nt: TGTGCCAGCAGCCCGGGGGGAGGCCAAGAGACCCAGTACTTC

d_call: -
clone_size: -
v_call: TRBV6-5
j_call: TRBJ2-7
cdr3_aa: CASTPAGQYYEQYF
cdr3_nt: TGTGCCAGCACCCCCGCGGGACAGTATTACGAGCAGTACTTC

d_call: TRBD1
clone_size: -
v_call: TRBV19
j_call: TRBJ2-2
cdr3_aa: CASSNRGLGTGELFF
cdr3_nt: TGTGCCAGTAGTAACAGGGGGCTAGGTACCGGGGAGCTGTTTTTT

d_call: -
clone_size: -
v_call: TRBV5-1
j_call: TRBJ2-4
cdr3_aa: CASSFGGEAKNIQYF
cdr3_nt: TGCGCCAGCAGCTTTGGCGGAGAAGCCAAAAACATTCAGTACTTC

d_call: -
clone_size: few
v_call: TRBV5-6
j_call: TRBJ1-2
cdr3_aa: CASSVKSGAVNYGYTF
cdr3_nt: TGTGCCAGCAGCGTGAAATCTGGGGCTGTGAACTATGGCTACACCTTC

d_call: -
clone_size: -
v_call: TRBV5-1
j_call: TRBJ2-2
cdr3_aa: CASTVVSGLPNTGELFF
cdr3_nt: TGCGCCAGCACCGTCGTATCGGGACTTCCGAACACCGGGGAGCTGTTTTTT

d_call: TRBD1
clone_size: -
v_call: TRBV9
j_call: TRBJ2-2
cdr3_aa: CASSDRGANTGELFF
cdr3_nt: TGTGCCAGCAGCGACAGGGGCGCGAACACCGGGGAGCTGTTTTTT

d_call: TRBD1
clone_size: -
v_call: TRBV7-2
j_call: TRBJ2-4
cdr3_aa: CASSLVGTGGKNIQYF
cdr3_nt: TGTGCCAGCAGCTTAGTAGGGACAGGGGGCAAAAACATTCAGTACTTC

d_call: -
clone_size: -
v_call: TRBV11-2
j_call: TRBJ2-4
cdr3_aa: CASSLVGTGTRAKNIQYF
cdr3_nt: TGTGCCAGCAGCTTAGTTGGTACTGGGACAAGAGCCAAAAACATTCAGTACTTC

d_call: -
clone_size: -
v_call: TRBV5-1
j_call: TRBJ2-7
cdr3_aa: CASSLDLAVEQYF
cdr3_nt: TGCGCCAGCAGCTTGGATCTAGCCGTCGAGCAGTACTTC

d_call: -
clone_size: -
v_call: TRBV19
j_call: TRBJ2-7
cdr3_aa: CASSRTRNSYEQYF
cdr3_nt: TGTGCCAGTTCACGGACAAGGAACTCCTACGAGCAGTACTTC

d_call: -
clone_size: -
v_call: TRBV11-3
j_call: TRBJ2-2
cdr3_aa: CASSGRERELFF
cdr3_nt: TGTGCCAGCAGCGGACGGGAGCGGGAGCTGTTTTTT

d_call: TRBD2
clone_size: -
v_call: TRBV29-1
j_call: TRBJ2-1
cdr3_aa: CSATPLAGGMGEQFF
cdr3_nt: TGCAGCGCCACCCCACTAGCGGGAGGTATGGGTGAGCAGTTCTTC

d_call: TRBD1
clone_size: -
v_call: TRBV27
j_call: TRBJ2-3
cdr3_aa: CASSYTPPTGGRADTQYF
cdr3_nt: TGTGCCAGCAGTTACACACCGCCTACAGGGGGCAGGGCAGATACGCAGTATTTT

d_call: -
clone_size: -
v_call: TRBV3-1/TRBV3-2
j_call: TRBJ2-4
cdr3_aa: CASSQVGPGNIQYF
cdr3_nt: TGTGCCAGCAGCCAAGTCGGTCCGGGAAACATTCAGTACTTC

d_call: TRBD1
clone_size: -
v_call: TRBV7-9
j_call: TRBJ1-3
cdr3_aa: CASSSPAGTGRNTIYF
cdr3_nt: TGTGCCAGCAGCTCTCCCGCCGGGACAGGCAGAAACACCATATATTTT

d_call: -
clone_size: -
v_call: TRBV18
j_call: TRBJ2-3
cdr3_aa: CASSPPWDSSDTQYF
cdr3_nt: TGTGCCAGCTCACCACCGTGGGACTCCTCAGATACGCAGTATTTT

d_call: -
clone_size: -
v_call: TRBV12-3/TRBV12-4
j_call: TRBJ1-1
cdr3_aa: CASSLTVNTEAFF
cdr3_nt: TGTGCCAGCAGCCTGACAGTTAACACTGAAGCTTTCTTT